This T cell receptor (beta chain) was documented in a study of monozygotic twins with inflammatory bowel disease. Germline CDR1 MNHNS, CDR2 SASEGT. The CDR3 has 17 residues. TCRdb reanalyzed the 5' RACE reads and collapses them to one entry per CDR3 protein, without DNA. Its listing shows around 140,000 distinct CDR3 sequences. This sequence joins TRBV6-1 and TRBJ1-5; TCRdb designates TRBD1, a call that cannot be tested without DNA. The sequenced material came from blood. This receptor was taken from a human donor with ulcerative colitis or Crohn's disease, or a healthy co-twin of an affected twin (not recorded which). CDR3: CASRQGQGAPGNQPQHF.